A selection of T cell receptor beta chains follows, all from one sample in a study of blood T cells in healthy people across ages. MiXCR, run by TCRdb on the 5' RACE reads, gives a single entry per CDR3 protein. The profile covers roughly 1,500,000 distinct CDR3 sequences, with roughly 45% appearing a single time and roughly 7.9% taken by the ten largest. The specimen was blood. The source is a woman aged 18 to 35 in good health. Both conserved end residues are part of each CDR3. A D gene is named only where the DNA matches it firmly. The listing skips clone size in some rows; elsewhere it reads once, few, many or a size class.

TGTGCCAGCAGCTTAGCCTTGGGCCGAGCGGGAGATTACACAGATACGCAGTATTTT	CASSLALGRAGDYTDTQYF	-	TRBV7-2	TRBJ2-3	TRBD2
TGTGTCAGCAGTCATCCTACCTCCTACGAGCAGTACTTC	CVSSHPTSYEQYF	-	TRBV12-3/TRBV12-4	TRBJ2-7	-
TGTGCCACCAGCGGGGCTCATGTCGCAGATACGCAGTATTTT	CATSGAHVADTQYF	-	TRBV15	TRBJ2-3	-
TGCAGCGTTGGGGACAGGGATCGGGGCTACACCTTC	CSVGDRDRGYTF	few	TRBV29-1	TRBJ1-2	TRBD1
TGTGCCAGCAGCGCACTAGCAATTAACACAGATACGCAGTATTTT	CASSALAINTDTQYF	-	TRBV7-2	TRBJ2-3	-
TGCAGTGCTAGAGAACAGGGCGTCAGCACAGATACGCAGTATTTT	CSAREQGVSTDTQYF	-	TRBV20-1	TRBJ2-3	-
TGTGCCACCAGTGAGGATAGGGGTGATGAGCAGTTCTTC	CATSEDRGDEQFF	-	TRBV24-1	TRBJ2-1	-
TGTGCCAGCAGACGGAGCCCTACTAACTATGGCTACACCTTC	CASRRSPTNYGYTF	few	TRBV7-8	TRBJ1-2	-
TGTGCCAGCAGTGACCCTGCGGGGGGAGGCGACTATGGCTACACCTTC	CASSDPAGGGDYGYTF	-	TRBV25-1	TRBJ1-2	-
TGTGCCAGCATAAACACCGGACTAGCGGTCCCAGGGGCCCAGTACTTC	CASINTGLAVPGAQYF	-	TRBV6-5	TRBJ2-5	TRBD2
TGTGCCAGCACCCAGGCAGGGTATCGGACAGATACGCAGTATTTT	CASTQAGYRTDTQYF	few	TRBV6-1	TRBJ2-3	-
TGTGCCAGCAGCTTTGGGGGTACAGTAATGAACACTGAAGCTTTCTTT	CASSFGGTVMNTEAFF	-	TRBV11-1	TRBJ1-1	-
TGTGCCAGCACCCGAACTTGGAGGGGTTATACGCAGTATTTT	CASTRTWRGYTQYF	-	TRBV5-6	TRBJ2-3	-
TGTGCCAGCTCTAATAGGGGCGGGTACTATGGCTACACCTTC	CASSNRGGYYGYTF	-	TRBV7-2	TRBJ1-2	-
TGCAGTGCTAGATTTCAGGACAGAGGAGCTTTCTTT	CSARFQDRGAFF	-	TRBV20-1	TRBJ1-1	-
TGCAGTGCTCCGTTAGGTAGCGGGAAGACCAAAAACATTCAGTACTTC	CSAPLGSGKTKNIQYF	-	TRBV20-1	TRBJ2-4	TRBD2
TGTGCCAGCAGTGAGGAGGACAAAAGGACAGATACGCAGTATTTT	CASSEEDKRTDTQYF	few	TRBV6-1	TRBJ2-3	-
TGTGCCATGGGACAGGAGAACACCGGGGAGCTGTTTTTT	CAMGQENTGELFF	once	TRBV10-3	TRBJ2-2	TRBD1
TGTGCCAGCAGGAGGGACGGGGGCGGTGAGCAGTTCTTC	CASRRDGGGEQFF	-	TRBV6-5	TRBJ2-1	-
TGTGCCAGCAGCTTCCAAGGGGTTGGCTACACCTTC	CASSFQGVGYTF	few	TRBV7-2	TRBJ1-2	-
TGTGCCAGCAGAGACAGGGGCGCTGAAGCTTTCTTT	CASRDRGAEAFF	-	TRBV6-5	TRBJ1-1	TRBD1
TGTGCCAGCAGCTATACCGGGACAGGGTTCAATGAGCAGTTCTTC	CASSYTGTGFNEQFF	-	TRBV7-3	TRBJ2-1	TRBD1
TGTGCCAGCAAGAACCCGGGACCAAGCTCCTACAATGAGCAGTTCTTC	CASKNPGPSSYNEQFF	-	TRBV2	TRBJ2-1	-
TGTGCCATCGGGATCAGGGGATCGTATGGCTGCACCTTC	CAIGIRGSYGCTF	-	TRBV10-3	TRBJ1-2	-
TGTGCCAGCACCACGCGGGGACTAGCGGGACATGAGCAGTTCTTC	CASTTRGLAGHEQFF	-	TRBV11-2	TRBJ2-1	TRBD2
TGTGCCAGCAGTTACGGGGGGGCGCAGAACACTGAAGCTTTCTTT	CASSYGGAQNTEAFF	-	TRBV6-5	TRBJ1-1	-
TGTGCCAGCAGTTTACTTAGTATAGTATCCTACGAGCAGTACTTC	CASSLLSIVSYEQYF	many	TRBV12-3/TRBV12-4	TRBJ2-7	-
TGCAGTGCTAATAATCTAGCGGCCTACAATGAGCAGTTCTTC	CSANNLAAYNEQFF	many	TRBV20-1	TRBJ2-1	TRBD2
TGTGCCAGCAGGCAGGATAGCAATCAGCCCCAGCATTTT	CASRQDSNQPQHF	-	TRBV2	TRBJ1-5	-
TGTGCCATCAGTGCGCAGGGGAACATCTTTCCTGGGGAACTGTTTTTT	CAISAQGNIFPGELFF	-	TRBV10-3	TRBJ1-4	-
TGTGCCAGCAGTGCAGTACTAGCGGGGGGGCGGGATACGCAGTATTTT	CASSAVLAGGRDTQYF	few	TRBV2	TRBJ2-3	TRBD2
TGCAGCGTCGGATGGGACAGGAGCAATCAGCCCCAGCATTTT	CSVGWDRSNQPQHF	-	TRBV29-1	TRBJ1-5	TRBD1
TGCGCCAGCAGCCAGGTGGACGGACTCACAAATACGCAGTATTTT	CASSQVDGLTNTQYF	once	TRBV5-1	TRBJ2-3	-
TGTGCCACCAGACTAGCGGGAGGGCACCAGTTCTTC	CATRLAGGHQFF	-	TRBV7-2	TRBJ2-1	TRBD2
TGTGCCAGCAGCCCTGGGGAGGGCGACCAGTTCTTC	CASSPGEGDQFF	-	TRBV11-3	TRBJ2-1	TRBD2
TGCAGTGCTAGGCCCCTAGCGGGAGTCTACAATGAGCAGTTCTTC	CSARPLAGVYNEQFF	-	TRBV20-1	TRBJ2-1	TRBD2
TGTGCCTGGAGTGTGAGGACCGGACGGCCCCCATATGGCTACACCTTC	CAWSVRTGRPPYGYTF	-	TRBV30	TRBJ1-2	-
TGTGCCAGCTCACCGAACCCGACAGGTTTGAACACTGAAGCTTTCTTT	CASSPNPTGLNTEAFF	-	TRBV18	TRBJ1-1	-
TGTGCCAGCAGTTTCCAGCGGGGAGACACAGATACGCAGTATTTT	CASSFQRGDTDTQYF	-	TRBV6-1	TRBJ2-3	TRBD2
TGCAGTGCTCCCCGGGCTTACAACGTCCTGACTTTC	CSAPRAYNVLTF	-	TRBV20-1	TRBJ2-6	-
TGCGCCAGCAGCTTGGGTTGGGGGGCGTCGTGGGGCTACACCTTC	CASSLGWGASWGYTF	-	TRBV5-1	TRBJ1-2	-